This TCR beta chain was recovered during a study of shared clonotypes between healthy human individuals. Study summary: Donors were a couple of women and a few men aged 18 to 49.

The CDR3 spans 13 residues. V lost 2 bases and J lost 7, with 9 bases in between. The germline V gene encodes CDR1 MGHRA and CDR2 YSYEKL. Every immunoSEQ plate was one replicate of a subset's evenly spread DNA. Only in-frame clones appear in the TCRdb table, and some are missing; sequencing was by immunoSEQ multiplex PCR. Here the sample spans nearly 2 million clones, 85% to 95% being singletons. Terminally differentiated effector memory CD45RA+ cells were left out of the naive CD8 fraction, which was CD45RO-negative and positively selected for CCR7. All donors were Caucasian adults living in Nashville, Tennessee.

The specimen was naive CD8+ T cells sorted from blood. This rearrangement joins TRBV4-1 to TRBJ2-1; no clear D gene. The receptor was isolated from a man in his late teens or twenties in good health. Here the CDR3 reads CASSQLVGNEQFF. CDR3 DNA: TGCGCCAGCAGCCAACTGGTGGGGAATGAGCAGTTCTTC.